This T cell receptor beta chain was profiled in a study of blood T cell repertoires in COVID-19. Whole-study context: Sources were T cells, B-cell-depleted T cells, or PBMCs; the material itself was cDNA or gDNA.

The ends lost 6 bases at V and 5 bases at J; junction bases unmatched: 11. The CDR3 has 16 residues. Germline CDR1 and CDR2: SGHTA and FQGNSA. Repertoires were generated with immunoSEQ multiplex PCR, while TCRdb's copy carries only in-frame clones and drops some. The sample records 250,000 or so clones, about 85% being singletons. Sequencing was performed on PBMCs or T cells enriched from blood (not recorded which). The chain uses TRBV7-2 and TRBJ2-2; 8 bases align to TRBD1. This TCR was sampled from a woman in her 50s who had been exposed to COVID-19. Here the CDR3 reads CASRSDRGFGTGELFF. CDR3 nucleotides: TGTGCCAGCAGATCCGACAGGGGATTTGGGACCGGGGAGCTGTTTTTT.